This T cell receptor (beta chain) was identified in a study of blood T cells in healthy people across ages. A second roughly 6 to 11 cycle PCR used barcoded and J-beta primers. MiXCR, applied by TCRdb to the 5' RACE reads, yields one record per CDR3 protein. The repertoire holds more than 800,000 distinct CDR3 sequences, with 35% to 55% as singletons. The source is a woman aged 55-69 years in good health. The sample comprised blood.

CDR3 residues: CATSDIDRQNVNEQFF. The CDR3 DNA is TGTGCCACCAGTGATATCGACAGGCAAAATGTCAATGAGCAGTTCTTC. V usage is TRBV24-1 and J usage is TRBJ2-1, with D possibly being TRBD1 (6 bases). Between the trimmed V and J ends, which lost 3 bases and 6 bases, there was a span of 17 bases. This CDR3 is 16 amino acids long. The germline gives CDR1 KGHDR, CDR2 SFDVKD.